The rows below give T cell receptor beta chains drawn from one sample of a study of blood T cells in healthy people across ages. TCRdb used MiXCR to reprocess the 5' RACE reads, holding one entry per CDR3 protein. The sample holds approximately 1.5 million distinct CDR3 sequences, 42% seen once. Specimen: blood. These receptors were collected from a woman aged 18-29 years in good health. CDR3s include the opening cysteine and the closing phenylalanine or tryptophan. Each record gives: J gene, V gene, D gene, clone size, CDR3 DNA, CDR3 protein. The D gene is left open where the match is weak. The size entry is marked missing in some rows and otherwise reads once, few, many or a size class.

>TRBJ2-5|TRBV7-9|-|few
TGTGCCAGCAGCCCGTCCCCAAGCAGCGGGCAAGAGACCCAGTACTTC
CASSPSPSSGQETQYF
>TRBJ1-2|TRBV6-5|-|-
TGTGCCAGCAGTTACTCGGACGTGGACCCCGAGGGCTACACCTTC
CASSYSDVDPEGYTF
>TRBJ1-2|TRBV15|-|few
TGTGCCACCAGCAGAGATCGCACGGTCTATGGCTACACCTTC
CATSRDRTVYGYTF
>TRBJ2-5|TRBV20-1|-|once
TGCAGTGCTAGAGGAGGGGTAGGGGACCAAGAGACCCAGTACTTC
CSARGGVGDQETQYF
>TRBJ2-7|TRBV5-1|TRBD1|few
TGCGCCAGCAGTGGCAGGGGGTTCTACGAGCAGTACTTC
CASSGRGFYEQYF
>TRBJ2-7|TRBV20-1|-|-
TGCAGTGCCGAGATTGGGGGAGGGGGGTACGAGCAGTACTTC
CSAEIGGGGYEQYF
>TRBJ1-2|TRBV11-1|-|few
TGTGCCAGCAGCCCTGACGGGCCCGACTATGGCTACACCTTC
CASSPDGPDYGYTF
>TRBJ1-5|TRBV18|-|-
TGTGCCAGCACTCTAGGACATCCACCCGGTCAGCCCCAGCATTTT
CASTLGHPPGQPQHF
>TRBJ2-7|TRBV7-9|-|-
TGTGCCAGCAGCCACGGAGGGTACAGCTTGAACGAGCAGTACTTC
CASSHGGYSLNEQYF
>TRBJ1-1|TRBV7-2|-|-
TGTGCCGGCAGCTTAGTAGGCACTGAAGCTTTCTTT
CAGSLVGTEAFF
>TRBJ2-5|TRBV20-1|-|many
TGCAGTGCTGCTACAGCGGCCACCGAGACCCAGTACTTC
CSAATAATETQYF
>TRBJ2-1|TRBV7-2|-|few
TGTGCCAGCAGCCCGACTAGGGCGGATGAGCAGTTCTTC
CASSPTRADEQFF
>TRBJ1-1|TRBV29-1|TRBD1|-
TGCAGCGTTCCCGGACAGGGATTGGGTGCTTTCTTT
CSVPGQGLGAFF
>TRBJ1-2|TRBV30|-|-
TGTGCCGCCGAACAGGCGTACTATGGCTACACCTTC
CAAEQAYYGYTF
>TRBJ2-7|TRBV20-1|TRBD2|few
TGCAGTGCTGCGTGGAGTCTAGCGGAGGCCTCCGATCGCTACGAGCAGTACTTC
CSAAWSLAEASDRYEQYF
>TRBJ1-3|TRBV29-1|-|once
TGCAGCGCTGTGATTTCTGGAAACACCATATATTTT
CSAVISGNTIYF
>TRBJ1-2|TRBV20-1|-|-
TGCAGTGCTAGAAAGGGTTTGGGCTATGGCTACACCTTC
CSARKGLGYGYTF
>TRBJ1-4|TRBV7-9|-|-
TGTGCCAGCAGCTCGGCCGCTGAAAAACTGTTTTTT
CASSSAAEKLFF
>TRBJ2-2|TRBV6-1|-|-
TGTGCCAGCAGCGTTAATAGGCTTAACACCGGGGAGCTGTTTTTT
CASSVNRLNTGELFF
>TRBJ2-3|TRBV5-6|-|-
TGTGCCAGCAGCTTGGGGCGGGGGCACGGCACAGATACGCAGTATTTT
CASSLGRGHGTDTQYF
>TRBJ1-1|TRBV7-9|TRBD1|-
TGTGCCAGCAGCTTAGCGGACAGGGACCGGAACGCTGAAGCTTTCTTT
CASSLADRDRNAEAFF
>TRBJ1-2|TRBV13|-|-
TGTGCCAGCAGCCGGGGCGGAGATAACTATGGCTACACCTTC
CASSRGGDNYGYTF
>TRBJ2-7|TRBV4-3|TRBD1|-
TGCGCCAGCAGCCGACTACACAGGGGTTCCTACGAGCAGTACTTC
CASSRLHRGSYEQYF
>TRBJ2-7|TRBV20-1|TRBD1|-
TGCAGTGCTAGAGATCCCGGACAGGGAAACTCCTACGAGCAGTACTTC
CSARDPGQGNSYEQYF
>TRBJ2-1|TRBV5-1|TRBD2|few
TGCGCCAGCAGCTTGGGGGTAGCGGGAGTGATTTTAAATGAGCAGTTCTTC
CASSLGVAGVILNEQFF
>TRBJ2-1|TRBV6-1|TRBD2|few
TGTGCCAGCAGCTCCACTAGCGGGAGGAGCTCCTACAATGAGCAGTTCTTC
CASSSTSGRSSYNEQFF
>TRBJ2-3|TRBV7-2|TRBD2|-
TGTGCCAGCAGCTCCCGCCCCGGGACTAGCGGGAGGGGAACCACAGATACGCAGTATTTT
CASSSRPGTSGRGTTDTQYF
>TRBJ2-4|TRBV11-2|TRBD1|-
TGTGCCAGCAGCTCTCGACAGGGGAAGAACATTCAGTACTTC
CASSSRQGKNIQYF
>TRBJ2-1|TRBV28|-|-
TGTGCCAGCGGACTAACGGAGGACGATGAGCAGTTCTTC
CASGLTEDDEQFF
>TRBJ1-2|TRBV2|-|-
TGTGCCAGCCAGGACACGGATAACTATGGCTACACCTTC
CASQDTDNYGYTF
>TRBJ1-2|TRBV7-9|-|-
TGTGCCAGCAGCTTAGGCAGCGTCCGGGGGAAAGCTAACTATGGCTACACCTTC
CASSLGSVRGKANYGYTF
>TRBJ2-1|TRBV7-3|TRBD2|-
TGTCCCAGCAGCTTAACTGCGGGAGTAGCCAATGAGCAGTTCTTC
CPSSLTAGVANEQFF
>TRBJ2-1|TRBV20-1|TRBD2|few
TGCAGTGCTAGATCAAACCCGGGACTAGCGGCGGGTGAGCAGTTCTTC
CSARSNPGLAAGEQFF
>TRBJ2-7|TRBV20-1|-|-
TGCAGTGCTAGAAAGAAGGACCTAGGGCCCTACAATGAGCAGTACTTC
CSARKKDLGPYNEQYF
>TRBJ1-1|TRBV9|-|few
TGTGCCAGCAGCGACGACAGAAGTACTGAAGCTTTCTTT
CASSDDRSTEAFF
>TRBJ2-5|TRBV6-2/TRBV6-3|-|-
TGTGCCAGCAGTTTCTATAGGGAATTTCGAGAGACCCAGTACTTC
CASSFYREFRETQYF
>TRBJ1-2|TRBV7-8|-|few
TGTGCCAGCAGCCAGTTTGTCTATGGCTACACCTTC
CASSQFVYGYTF
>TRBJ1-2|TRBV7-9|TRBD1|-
TGTGCCAGCAGCTTCACCGGAGACAGGGGTTTCGGCTACACCTTC
CASSFTGDRGFGYTF
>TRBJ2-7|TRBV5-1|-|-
TGCGCCAGCAGCTCAGACAACTCCTACGAGCAGTACTTC
CASSSDNSYEQYF
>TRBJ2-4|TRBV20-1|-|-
TGCAGTGCTAGGAATCAGGAGCATACGACGCAGTACTTC
CSARNQEHTTQYF
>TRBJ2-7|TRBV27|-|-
TGTGCCAGCAGTTTATCCGAGGGGGAGCTATCATACGAGCAGTACTTC
CASSLSEGELSYEQYF
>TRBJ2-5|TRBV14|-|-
TGTGCCAGCAGCCGCGGAGTTTACAATGAGCAGTACTTC
CASSRGVYNEQYF
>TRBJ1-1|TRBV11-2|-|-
TGTGCCAGCAGCTCCTTCCCGGGAGGGGGGAAGGTCACTGAAGCTTTCTTT
CASSSFPGGGKVTEAFF
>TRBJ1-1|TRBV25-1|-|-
TGTGCCAGCCCCACGCACCCGAGGTCGGCGAACACTGAAGCTTTCTTT
CASPTHPRSANTEAFF
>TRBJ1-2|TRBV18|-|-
TGTGCCAGCTCACCGTCCGGGACCCCTAAGCAGGGCTACACCTTC
CASSPSGTPKQGYTF
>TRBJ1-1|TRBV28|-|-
TGTGCCAGCAGTGGAAGGGTCACTGAAGCTTTCTTT
CASSGRVTEAFF
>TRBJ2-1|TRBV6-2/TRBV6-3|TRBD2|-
TGTGCCAGCGGGCGGGGGGCCGGCTACAATGAGCAGTTCTTC
CASGRGAGYNEQFF
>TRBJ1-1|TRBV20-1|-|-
TGCAGTGCTAGAGATGGGGAGGGAAGGGAAGCTTTCTTT
CSARDGEGREAFF